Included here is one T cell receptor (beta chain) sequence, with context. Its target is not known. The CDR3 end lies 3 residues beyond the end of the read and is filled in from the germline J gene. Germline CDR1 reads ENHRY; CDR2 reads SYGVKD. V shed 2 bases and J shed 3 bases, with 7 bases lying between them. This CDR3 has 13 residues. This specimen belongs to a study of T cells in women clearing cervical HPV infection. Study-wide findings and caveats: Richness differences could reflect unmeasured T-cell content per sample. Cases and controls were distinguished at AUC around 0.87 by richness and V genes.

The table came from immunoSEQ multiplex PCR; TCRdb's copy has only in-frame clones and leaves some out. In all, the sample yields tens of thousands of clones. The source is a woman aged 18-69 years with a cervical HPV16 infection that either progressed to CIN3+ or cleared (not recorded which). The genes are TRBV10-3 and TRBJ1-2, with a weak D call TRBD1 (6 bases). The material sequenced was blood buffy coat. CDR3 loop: CAISEDRYYGYTF. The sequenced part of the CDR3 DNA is TGTGCCATCAGTGAGGACAGGTACTATGGC.